A single sample gave rise to the 7 T cell receptor beta chains below, sequenced in a study of T cell responses to AZD1222 COVID-19 vaccine. This table comes from immunoSEQ multiplex PCR, and its TCRdb copy is limited to in-frame clones, with some not included. The data contain 150,000 to 170,000 clones, about 85% of them singletons. The input for sequencing was peripheral blood, taken on day 0 of AZD1222 vaccination. Receptors were obtained from an adult in good health.

This clone was counted a few times. The genes are TRBV4-3 and TRBJ1-5, with D tentatively TRBD1 (5 bases). The CDR3 extends over 15 amino acids. V lost 2 bases to trimming and J lost 4 bases, with 12 bases between them. Germline V lookup: CDR1 LGHNA, CDR2 YSLEER. The CDR3 coding sequence is TGCGCCAGCAGCCAATGGCAGGGAACGAATCAGCCCCAGCATTTT. Translation gives CASSQWQGTNQPQHF.

The rearrangement uses TRBV19 and TRBJ2-7; D is unresolved. The CDR3 spans 14 residues. V lost 1 base to trimming and J lost 1 base, with 8 bases between them. CDR1 LNHDA and CDR2 SQIVND come from the germline V gene (reference sequence). The CDR3 is CASSIGGQSYEQYF. The CDR3 DNA follows: TGTGCCAGTAGTATAGGAGGCCAGTCCTACGAGCAGTACTTC.

In nucleotides, the CDR3 is TGTGCCAGCAGGTTCGGGGGCGCGACCGGGGAGCTGTTTTTT. It yields the protein CASRFGGATGELFF. This chain joins TRBV7-8 and TRBJ2-2, with D tentatively TRBD1 or TRBD2 (6 bases each). V lost 6 bases and J 5 bases, leaving 13 bases between the germline ends. The CDR3 has 14 amino acids. CDR1 and CDR2 (germline): SGHVS, FQNEAQ.

DNA for the CDR3: TGTGCCATCAGTCCCGGGACAGACTCTGGAAACACCATATATTTT. Encoded protein: CAISPGTDSGNTIYF. The chain recombines TRBV10-3 with TRBJ1-3; 7 nucleotides agree with TRBD1. The J segment lost 0 bases and the V segment lost 5 bases, leaving 4 bases of the junction unmatched. Germline CDR1 ENHRY, CDR2 SYGVKD. The CDR3 loop spans 15 amino acids.

The chain employs TRBV3-1 (or the pseudogene TRBV3-2) and TRBJ1-1, with 7 bases aligning to TRBD1. J gave up 6 bases and V 2 bases, and 3 bases lay outside the gene matches. From germline, CDR1 is LGHDT and CDR2 YNNKEL (reference sequence). This CDR3 has 13 residues. CDR3 amino acids: CASSQRQGSEAFF. CDR3 in DNA: TGTGCCAGCAGCCAACGACAGGGCTCTGAAGCTTTCTTT.

This sequence joins TRBV19 and TRBJ1-6; D is undetermined. With 7 bases removed from V and 2 bases from J, the gap between germline ends came to 12 bases. Germline V gene sequence: CDR1 LNHDA, CDR2 SQIVND (reference sequence). This CDR3 comprises 15 residues. The CDR3 is CASTAGLTYNSPLHF. The CDR3 bases are TGTGCCAGTACAGCAGGATTAACCTATAATTCACCCCTCCACTTT.

This clone was seen a single time. This chain uses TRBV5-4 with TRBJ2-7; the match to TRBD2 covers 9 bases. Trimming cost V 5 bases and J 3 bases; bases outside gene matches: 9. This CDR3 comprises 15 residues. Germline CDR1 SGHNT, CDR2 YYREEE (reference sequence). CDR3 in DNA: TGTGCCAGCAGTCCGACTAGCGGCAATAACTACGAGCAGTACTTC. It encodes CASSPTSGNNYEQYF.